A single sample is the source of the 9 T cell receptor beta chains below, sequenced in a study of identical twins. TCRdb redid the calling of the 5' RACE reads with MiXCR, one entry per CDR3 protein. The sample has about 250,000 distinct CDR3 sequences, about 8.9% seen once. This sample was shared with a second study, whose subject was yellow fever vaccine responses in identical twins.

Input material: CD8+ T cells sorted from blood. Every receptor here comes from a woman aged 18-30 years in good health.

In this sample, this clonotype turned up a few times. The rearrangement joins TRBV6-1 to TRBJ2-2; D is perhaps TRBD1 (6 bases). CDR1 is MNHNS and CDR2 is SASEGT in the germline V gene. The V and J ends lost 7 bases and 6 bases respectively, with 12 bases between them. CDR3 length: 13 amino acids. In DNA, the CDR3 is TGTGCCAGCAAGTCAACAGGGTCCGGGGAGCTGTTTTTT. Protein: CASKSTGSGELFF.

This clonotype was seen repeatedly, ten times or more. The genes are TRBV29-1 and TRBJ1-1, with D uncertain. Per germline, CDR1 SQVTM and CDR2 ANQGSEA. Trimming removed 2 bases from V and 0 bases from J, with 4 bases in between. This CDR3 region has 12 residues. The CDR3 loop reads CSVEQLNTEAFF. The CDR3 bases are TGCAGCGTTGAACAGTTGAACACTGAAGCTTTCTTT.

V gene TRBV27 combines with J gene TRBJ1-2; no definite D call. Germline V lookup: CDR1 MNHEY, CDR2 SMNVEV (reference sequence). Trimming removed 5 bases from V and 4 bases from J, with 23 bases in between. The CDR3 is made up of 17 amino acids. CDR3 nucleotides: TGTGCCAGCAGTCTCTCCGGGAAAGATTCCCCTGTCTATGGCTACACCTTC. It translates to CASSLSGKDSPVYGYTF.

This clonotype was observed many times. The rearrangement joins TRBV20-1 to TRBJ2-6; weak D call: TRBD2 (6 bases). The germline V and J ends were trimmed by 3 bases and 1 base, with 16 bases remaining between them. The germline V gene encodes CDR1 DFQATT and CDR2 SNEGSKA (reference sequence). This CDR3 comprises 17 residues. Here the CDR3 DNA reads TGCAGTGCTAGGGGGTGGGACTCGCTTTCTGGGGCCAACGTCCTGACTTTC. This sequence encodes CSARGWDSLSGANVLTF.

This chain connects TRBV29-1 to TRBJ2-7, with 10 nucleotides matching TRBD1. Germline loops: CDR1 SQVTM, CDR2 ANQGSEA. The junction had 4 bases not matched to a gene; V was cut back by 5 bases and J by 3 bases. This CDR3 is 13 amino acids long. As DNA, the CDR3 is TGCAGCGTTAAGGACAGGGGGATCTACGAGCAGTACTTC. Encoded protein: CSVKDRGIYEQYF.

This clonotype came up many times. V and J are TRBV20-1 and TRBJ2-7; D remains unclear. The CDR3 totals 15 residues. CDR1 is DFQATT, CDR2 SNEGSKA, per germline (reference sequence). The ends were cut back, 0 bases at V and 3 bases at J, with 15 bases in the middle. For the CDR3, the DNA is TGCAGTGCTAGAGATCCTATTTCCGTAAGCTACGAGCAGTACTTC. Translated: CSARDPISVSYEQYF.

The chain combines TRBV27 with TRBJ2-1, with D possibly TRBD2 on 5 matching bases. V was pared by 4 bases and J by 0 bases, with 13 bases between. This CDR3 spans 16 amino acids. From germline, CDR1 is MNHEY and CDR2 SMNVEV (reference sequence). The CDR3 reads CASSWAGPSSYNEQFF. Written as DNA, the CDR3 is TGTGCCAGCAGTTGGGCGGGCCCGAGCTCCTACAATGAGCAGTTCTTC.

The chain joins TRBV5-4 to TRBJ2-1, with a possible D match to TRBD2 (7 bases). V gave up 6 bases and J gave up 5 bases, with 18 bases separating them. CDR1 is SGHNT and CDR2 is YYREEE in the germline V gene (reference sequence). The CDR3 contains 15 residues. CDR3 DNA sequence: TGTGCCAGCACCTTAAGGGGGGGGCTAAACAATGAGCAGTTCTTC. Translated: CASTLRGGLNNEQFF. The variable domain in full, completed from reference TRBV5-4 and TRBJ2-1, reads ETGVTQSPTHLIKTRGQQVTLRCSSQSGHNTVSWYQQALGQGPQFIFQYYREEENGRGNFPPRFSGLQFPNYSSELNVNALELDDSALYLCASTLRGGLNNEQFFGPGTRLTVL.

The J gene is TRBJ1-5, the V gene TRBV12-3 or TRBV12-4, with 7 bases that match TRBD1. V lost 2 bases to trimming and J lost 4 bases; unmatched junction nucleotides: 5. This CDR3 comprises 15 residues. DNA for the CDR3: TGTGCCAGCAGTTTAAGGGGGCTAGTAAATCAGCCCCAGCATTTT. Encoded protein: CASSLRGLVNQPQHF.